This T cell receptor (beta chain) originates from a study of Graves' ophthalmopathy and Graves' hyperthyroidism. Transcripts of RNA were the source for amplifying TCR beta CDR3 regions. HTBI-primed first-round RT-PCR preceded second-round multiplex PCR. TCRdb re-called the multiplex PCR reads with MiXCR, one entry per CDR3 protein. This table has a few hundred thousand distinct CDR3 sequences, 35% to 45% appearing once. This CDR3 has 11 residues. Exclusion covered patients with other autoimmune diseases or uncontrolled infections (as well as pregnancy or lactation). Concerning this clonotype itself: The junction shows a germline mismatch at one end, possibly a read error.

The source is an adult man with Graves' hyperthyroidism. The rearrangement links TRBV12-3 or TRBV12-4 to TRBJ1-2; no firm D call. Sequencing was done on a sample of peripheral blood or thyroid tissue (not recorded which). The CDR3 DNA reads TGTGACAGCAGTTGGAAGGAAGGCTACACCTTC. Its protein is CDSSWKEGYTF.